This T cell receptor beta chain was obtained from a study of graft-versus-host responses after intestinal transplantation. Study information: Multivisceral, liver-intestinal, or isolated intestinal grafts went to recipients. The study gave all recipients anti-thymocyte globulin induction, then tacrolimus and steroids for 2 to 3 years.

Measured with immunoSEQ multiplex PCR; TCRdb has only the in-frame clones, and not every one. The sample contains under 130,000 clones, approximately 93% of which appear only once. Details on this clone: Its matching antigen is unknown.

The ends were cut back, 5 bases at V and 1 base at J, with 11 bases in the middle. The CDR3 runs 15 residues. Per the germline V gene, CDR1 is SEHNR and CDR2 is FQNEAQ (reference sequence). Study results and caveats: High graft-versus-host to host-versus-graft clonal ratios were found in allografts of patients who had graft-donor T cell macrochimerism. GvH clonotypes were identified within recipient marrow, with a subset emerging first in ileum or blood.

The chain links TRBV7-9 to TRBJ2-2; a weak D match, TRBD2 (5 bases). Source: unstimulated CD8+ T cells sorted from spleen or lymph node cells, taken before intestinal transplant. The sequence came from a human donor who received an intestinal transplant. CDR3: CASSQLGENTGELFF. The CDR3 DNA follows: TGTGCCAGCAGCCAACTCGGGGAGAACACCGGGGAGCTGTTTTTT.